The rows below give T cell receptor beta chains drawn from one sample of a study of cytomegalovirus exposure and HLA in healthy donors. Generated by immunoSEQ multiplex PCR, the TCRdb table keeps only in-frame clones and is missing some. The sample comprises roughly 220,000 clones, approximately 70% of which are singletons, and 2.6% rests with the top ten. Specimen: PBMCs. These receptors were taken from a man aged 35-49 years in good health and CMV-seropositive. Both conserved end residues are part of each CDR3. A D gene is named only where the DNA matches it firmly. Not every row has a clone size; where given, it reads once, few, many or a size class.

>TRBJ1-3|.|.|TRBV25-1
TGTGCCAGCAGCTCCCGCGGGGGCAGTATCGGAAACACCATATATTTT
CASSSRGGSIGNTIYF
>TRBJ1-1|TRBD1|.|TRBV25-1
TGTGCCAGCAGTGAAGGGACAGGGGGTGAAGCTTTCTTT
CASSEGTGGEAFF
>TRBJ2-1|.|few|TRBV4-1
TGCGCCAGCAGCCCCCCAGGTAATGAGCAGTTCTTC
CASSPPGNEQFF
>TRBJ2-1|.|.|TRBV7-9
TGTGCCAGCAGCTTTTCTGAGGGGGGGGCCCCCTATGAGCAGTTCTTC
CASSFSEGGAPYEQFF
>TRBJ2-5|TRBD1|.|TRBV7-8
TGTGCCAGCAGCTCCGGGACAGGTCTGGAGACCCAGTACTTC
CASSSGTGLETQYF
>TRBJ1-1|.|once|TRBV18
TGTGCCAGCTCAAGCCTCAGGGATGGAGCTGAAGCTTTCTTT
CASSSLRDGAEAFF
>TRBJ1-5|.|.|TRBV6-1
TGTGCCAGCAGTGAATTAGGGGTACGGCCCCAGCATTTT
CASSELGVRPQHF
>TRBJ1-2|.|.|TRBV27
TGTGCCAGCTGGGCGAGCTCGAACTATGGCTACACCTTC
CASWASSNYGYTF
>TRBJ1-2|.|.|TRBV2
TGTGCCAGCAGTGCCCTTAGACAGGCCGGGAATAACTATGGCTACACCTTC
CASSALRQAGNNYGYTF
>TRBJ1-2|.|few|TRBV27
TGTGCCAGCAGTTTATCGGGGGGTGGGTACGCCTACACCTTC
CASSLSGGGYAYTF
>TRBJ2-3|.|.|TRBV11-1
TGTGCCAGCCACGGACTTAGCACAGATACGCAGTATTTT
CASHGLSTDTQYF
>TRBJ2-1|TRBD2|few|TRBV19
TGTGCCTTAATAGGCGGGGGGGTATCCTACAATGAGCAGTTCTTC
CALIGGGVSYNEQFF
>TRBJ1-5|.|few|TRBV13
TGTGCCAGCAGCTCCTGGTTAGAGTCAAAACAGCCCCAGCATTTT
CASSSWLESKQPQHF
>TRBJ2-5|TRBD2|.|TRBV5-4
TGTGCCAGCAGCTCCACGGGGGGGCCCCAAGAGACCCAGTACTTC
CASSSTGGPQETQYF
>TRBJ1-1|.|.|TRBV4-2
TGTGCCAGCAGCCAAGGGGGCGGTGAACCAATGAACACTGAAGCTTTCTTT
CASSQGGGEPMNTEAFF
>TRBJ1-1|.|.|TRBV15
TGTGCCACCAGCAGAGACGGAGCTATCGTATCTTTCTTT
CATSRDGAIVSFF
>TRBJ2-7|TRBD1|.|TRBV27
TGTGCCAGCAGGAGGGACAGTTCCTACGAGCAGTACTTC
CASRRDSSYEQYF
>TRBJ2-5|TRBD2|.|TRBV14
TGTGCCAGCAGCCATCCACCGGGGAGGGGAATACAAGAGACCCAGTACTTC
CASSHPPGRGIQETQYF
>TRBJ2-7|.|.|TRBV4-1
TGCGCCAGCAGCCAAGATCAGGCCGGCCTCGAGCAGTACTTC
CASSQDQAGLEQYF
>TRBJ2-7|.|.|TRBV5-4
TGTGCCAGCAGGTCCGGGGGAACAGCGCGCCACGAGCAGTACTTC
CASRSGGTARHEQYF
>TRBJ2-7|TRBD1|.|TRBV11-2
TGTGCCAGCAGCTTAGTCAGGGGGCGCCTAGACGAGCAGTACTTC
CASSLVRGRLDEQYF
>TRBJ2-5|.|.|TRBV7-9
TGTGCCAGCAGCTTAGTATCGGAGACCCAGTACTTC
CASSLVSETQYF
>TRBJ1-2|.|.|TRBV14
TGTGCCAGCAGCCAAGATCAGAGGACACCGGCTTGTTTC
CASSQDQRTPACF
>TRBJ2-3|.|.|TRBV6-6
TGTGCCAGCAGTTACATGGGAGGCACAGATACGCAGTATTTT
CASSYMGGTDTQYF
>TRBJ1-1|TRBD1|once|TRBV28
TGTGCCAGCAGTTTGTTGGAGACAGGGGGCACTGAAGCTTTCTTT
CASSLLETGGTEAFF
>TRBJ2-1|TRBD2|.|TRBV14
TGTGCCAGCAGCCAAGGGTGGGAGGGGCCGAGCCTATGGAATGAGCAGTTCTTC
CASSQGWEGPSLWNEQFF
>TRBJ1-1|TRBD1|.|TRBV7-9
TGTGCCAGCAGCGCCAGACAGGGGGCGAGAGTGACTGAAGCTTTCTTT
CASSARQGARVTEAFF
>TRBJ1-6|TRBD1|few|TRBV19
TGTGCCAGTAGTCCCGGGACAGACAATTCACCCCTCCACTTT
CASSPGTDNSPLHF
>TRBJ2-7|.|.|TRBV10-3
TGTGCCATCGGGCGCCAAACCTCCTACGAGCAGTACTTC
CAIGRQTSYEQYF
>TRBJ1-6|.|.|TRBV4-1
TGCGCCAGCAGCCACAGTAGGGGATCACCCCTCCACTTT
CASSHSRGSPLHF
>TRBJ2-3|TRBD2|.|TRBV7-3
TGTGCCAGCAGCTCTGGGACGCGGGGGGCCCAAGATACGCAGTATTTT
CASSSGTRGAQDTQYF
>TRBJ1-6|TRBD1|.|TRBV4-1
TGCGCCAGCAGCCTAGCTCAACCAGGGGGATTTTCACCCCTCCACTTT
CASSLAQPGGFSPLHF